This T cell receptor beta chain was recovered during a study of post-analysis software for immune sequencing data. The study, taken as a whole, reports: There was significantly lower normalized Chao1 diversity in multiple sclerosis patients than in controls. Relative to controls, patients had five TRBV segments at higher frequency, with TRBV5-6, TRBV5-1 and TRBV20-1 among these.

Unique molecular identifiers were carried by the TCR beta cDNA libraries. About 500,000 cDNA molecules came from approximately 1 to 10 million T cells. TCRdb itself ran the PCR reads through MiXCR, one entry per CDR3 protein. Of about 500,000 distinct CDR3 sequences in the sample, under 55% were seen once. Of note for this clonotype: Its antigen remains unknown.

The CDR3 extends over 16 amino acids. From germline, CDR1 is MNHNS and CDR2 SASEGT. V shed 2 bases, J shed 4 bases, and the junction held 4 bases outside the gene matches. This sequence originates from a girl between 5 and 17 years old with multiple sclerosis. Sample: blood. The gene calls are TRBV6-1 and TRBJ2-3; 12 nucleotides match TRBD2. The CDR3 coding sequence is TGTGCCAGCAGTGAATTCCTAGCGGGAGGGGCAGATACGCAGTATTTT. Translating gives CASSEFLAGGADTQYF.